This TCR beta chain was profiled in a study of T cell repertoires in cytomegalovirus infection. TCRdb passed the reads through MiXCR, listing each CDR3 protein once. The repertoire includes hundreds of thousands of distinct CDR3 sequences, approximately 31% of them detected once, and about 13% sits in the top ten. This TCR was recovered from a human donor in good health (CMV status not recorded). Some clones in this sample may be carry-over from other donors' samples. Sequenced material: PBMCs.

In DNA, the CDR3 is TGTGCCAGCAGCGATTTTGGGCAGGCGGGTCAGCCCCAGCATTTT. It is translated as CASSDFGQAGQPQHF. The rearrangement uses TRBV6-1 and TRBJ1-5, with D hard to call. This CDR3 comprises 15 residues. With 6 bases removed from V and 6 bases from J, the gap between germline ends came to 18 bases. Germline assignment: CDR1 MNHNS and CDR2 SASEGT.